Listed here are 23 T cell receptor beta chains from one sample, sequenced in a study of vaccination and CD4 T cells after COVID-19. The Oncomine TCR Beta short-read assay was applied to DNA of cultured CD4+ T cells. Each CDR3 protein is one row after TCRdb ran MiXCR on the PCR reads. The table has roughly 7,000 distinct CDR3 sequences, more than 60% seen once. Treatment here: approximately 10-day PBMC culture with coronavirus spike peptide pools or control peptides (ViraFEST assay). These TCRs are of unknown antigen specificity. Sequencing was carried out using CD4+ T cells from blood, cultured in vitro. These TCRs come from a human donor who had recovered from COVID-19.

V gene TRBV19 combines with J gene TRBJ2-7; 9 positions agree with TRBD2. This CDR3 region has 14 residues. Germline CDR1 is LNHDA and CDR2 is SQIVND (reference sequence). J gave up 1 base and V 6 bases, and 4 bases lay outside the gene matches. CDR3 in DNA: TGTGCCAGTAGCCGACTAGCGGAATCCTACGAGCAGTACTTC. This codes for CASSRLAESYEQYF.

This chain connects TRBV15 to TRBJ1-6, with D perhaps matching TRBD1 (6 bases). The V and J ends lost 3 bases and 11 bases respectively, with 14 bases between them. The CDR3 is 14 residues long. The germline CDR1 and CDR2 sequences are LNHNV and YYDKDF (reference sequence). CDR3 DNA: TGTGCCACCAGCAGTCGACAGGCCTCTCCACCCCTCCACTTT. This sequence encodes CATSSRQASPPLHF. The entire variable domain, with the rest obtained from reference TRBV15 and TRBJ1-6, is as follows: DAMVIQNPRYQVTQFGKPVTLSCSQTLNHNVMYWYQQKSSQAPKLLFHYYDKDFNNEADTPDNFQSRRPNTSFCFLDIRSPGLGDTAMYLCATSSRQASPPLHFGNGTRLTVT.

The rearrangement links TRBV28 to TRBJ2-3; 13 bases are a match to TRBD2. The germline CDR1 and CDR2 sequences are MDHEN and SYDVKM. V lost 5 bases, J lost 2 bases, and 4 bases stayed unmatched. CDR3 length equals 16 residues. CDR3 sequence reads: CASSPGLAGTTDTQYF. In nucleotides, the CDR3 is TGTGCCAGCAGTCCGGGACTAGCGGGGACCACAGATACGCAGTATTTT.

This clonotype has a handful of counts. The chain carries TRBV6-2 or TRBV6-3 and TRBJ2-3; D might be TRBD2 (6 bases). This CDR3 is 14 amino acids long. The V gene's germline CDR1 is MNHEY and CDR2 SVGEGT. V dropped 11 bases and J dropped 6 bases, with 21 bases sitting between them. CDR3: CAGCSGARPDTQYF. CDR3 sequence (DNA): TGTGCCGGATGCTCGGGAGCGCGTCCGGATACGCAGTATTTT.

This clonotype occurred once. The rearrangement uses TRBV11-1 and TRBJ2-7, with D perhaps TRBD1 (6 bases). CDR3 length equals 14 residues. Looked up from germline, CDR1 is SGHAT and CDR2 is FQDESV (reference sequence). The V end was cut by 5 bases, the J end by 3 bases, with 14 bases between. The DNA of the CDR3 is TGTGCCAGCAGCCGGACAGAACATTACTACGAGCAGTACTTC. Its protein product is CASSRTEHYYEQYF.

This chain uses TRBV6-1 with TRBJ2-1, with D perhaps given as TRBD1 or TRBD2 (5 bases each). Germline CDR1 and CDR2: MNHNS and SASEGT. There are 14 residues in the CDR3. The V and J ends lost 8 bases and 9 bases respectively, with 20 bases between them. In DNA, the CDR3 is TGTGCCAGCGCACGGGACGGTCGTAGGGGTGAGCAGTTCTTC. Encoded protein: CASARDGRRGEQFF.

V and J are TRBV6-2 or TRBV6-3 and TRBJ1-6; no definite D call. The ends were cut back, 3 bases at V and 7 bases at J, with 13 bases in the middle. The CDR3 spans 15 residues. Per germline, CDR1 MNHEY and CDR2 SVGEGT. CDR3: CASSYAGGSNSPLHF. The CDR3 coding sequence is TGTGCCAGCAGTTATGCAGGAGGGAGCAATTCACCCCTCCACTTT.

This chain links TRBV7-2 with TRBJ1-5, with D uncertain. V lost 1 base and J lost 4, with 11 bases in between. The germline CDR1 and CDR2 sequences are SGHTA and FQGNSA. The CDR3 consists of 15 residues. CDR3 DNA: TGTGCCAGCAGCTTAGGGGATGCGGTGAATCAGCCCCAGCATTTT. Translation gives CASSLGDAVNQPQHF. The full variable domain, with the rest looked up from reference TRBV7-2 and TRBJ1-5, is GAGVSQSPSNKVTEKGKDVELRCDPISGHTALYWYRQSLGQGLEFLIYFQGNSAPDKSGLPSDRFSAERTGGSVSTLTIQRTQQEDSAVYLCASSLGDAVNQPQHFGDGTRLSIL.

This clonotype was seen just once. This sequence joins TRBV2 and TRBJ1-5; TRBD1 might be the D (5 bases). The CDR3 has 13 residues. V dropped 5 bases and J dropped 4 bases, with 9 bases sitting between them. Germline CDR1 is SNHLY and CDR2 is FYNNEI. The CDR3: CASSLDRNQPQHF. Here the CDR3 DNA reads TGTGCCAGCAGTCTCGACAGAAATCAGCCCCAGCATTTT. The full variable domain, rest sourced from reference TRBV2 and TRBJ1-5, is EPEVTQTPSHQVTQMGQEVILRCVPISNHLYFYWYRQILGQKVEFLVSFYNNEISEKSEIFDDQFSVERPDGSNFTLKIRSTKLEDSAMYFCASSLDRNQPQHFGDGTRLSIL.

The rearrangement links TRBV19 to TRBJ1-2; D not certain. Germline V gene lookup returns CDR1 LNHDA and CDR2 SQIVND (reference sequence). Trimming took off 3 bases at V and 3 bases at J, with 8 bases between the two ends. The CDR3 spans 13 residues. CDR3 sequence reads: CASSMLLHYGYTF. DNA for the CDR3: TGTGCCAGTAGTATGCTCCTGCACTATGGCTACACCTTC.

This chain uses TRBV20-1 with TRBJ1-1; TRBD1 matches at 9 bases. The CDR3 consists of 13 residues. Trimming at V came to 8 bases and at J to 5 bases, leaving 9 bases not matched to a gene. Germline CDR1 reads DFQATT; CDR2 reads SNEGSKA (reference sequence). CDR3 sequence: CSTNRGPETEAFF. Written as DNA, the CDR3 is TGCAGTACCAACAGGGGGCCGGAAACTGAAGCTTTCTTT.

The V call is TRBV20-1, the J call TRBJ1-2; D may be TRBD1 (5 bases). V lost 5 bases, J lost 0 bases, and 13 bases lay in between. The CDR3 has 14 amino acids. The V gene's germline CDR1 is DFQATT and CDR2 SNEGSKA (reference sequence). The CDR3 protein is CSAALWGTNYGYTF. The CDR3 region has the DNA TGCAGTGCTGCCCTTTGGGGCACTAACTATGGCTACACCTTC.

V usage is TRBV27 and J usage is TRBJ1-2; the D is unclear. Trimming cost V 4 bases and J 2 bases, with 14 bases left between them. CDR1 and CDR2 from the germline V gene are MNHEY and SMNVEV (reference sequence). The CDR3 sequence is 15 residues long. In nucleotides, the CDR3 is TGTGCCAGCAGTTCACGGTGGACCGCGAACTATGGCTACACCTTC. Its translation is CASSSRWTANYGYTF.

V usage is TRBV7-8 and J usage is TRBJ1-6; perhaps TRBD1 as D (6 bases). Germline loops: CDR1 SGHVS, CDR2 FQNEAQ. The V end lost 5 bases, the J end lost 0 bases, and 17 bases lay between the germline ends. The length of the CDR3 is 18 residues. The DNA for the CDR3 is TGTGCCAGCAGCCCGGTGGGGGGGGCGAGCTCCTATAATTCACCCCTCCACTTT. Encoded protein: CASSPVGGASSYNSPLHF.

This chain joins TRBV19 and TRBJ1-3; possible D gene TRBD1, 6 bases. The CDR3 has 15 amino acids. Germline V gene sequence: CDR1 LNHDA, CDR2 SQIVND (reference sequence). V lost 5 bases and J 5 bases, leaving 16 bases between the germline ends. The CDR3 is CASSRRGAMRNTIYF. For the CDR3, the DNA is TGTGCCAGTAGTCGGCGGGGGGCGATGCGAAACACCATATATTTT.

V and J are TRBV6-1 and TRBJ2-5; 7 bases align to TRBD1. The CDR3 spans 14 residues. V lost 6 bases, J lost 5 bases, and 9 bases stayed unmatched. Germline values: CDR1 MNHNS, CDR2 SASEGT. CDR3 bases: TGTGCCAGCAGCAAACAGGGGAAGACGGAGACCCAGTACTTC. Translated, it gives CASSKQGKTETQYF.

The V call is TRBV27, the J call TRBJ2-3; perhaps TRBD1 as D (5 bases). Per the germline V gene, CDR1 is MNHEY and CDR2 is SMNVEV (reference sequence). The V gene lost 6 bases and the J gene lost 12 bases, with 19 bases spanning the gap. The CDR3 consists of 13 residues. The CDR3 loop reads CASREYDRFVQYF. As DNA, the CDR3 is TGTGCCAGCAGGGAATACGACAGATTCGTTCAGTATTTT.

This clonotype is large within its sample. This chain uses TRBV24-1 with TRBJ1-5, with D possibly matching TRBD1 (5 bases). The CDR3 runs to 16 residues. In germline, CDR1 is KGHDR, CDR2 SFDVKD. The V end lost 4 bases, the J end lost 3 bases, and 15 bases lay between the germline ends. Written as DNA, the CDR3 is TGTGCCACCAGTGACGGGGACCTCCCCAACAATCAGCCCCAGCATTTT. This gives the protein CATSDGDLPNNQPQHF.

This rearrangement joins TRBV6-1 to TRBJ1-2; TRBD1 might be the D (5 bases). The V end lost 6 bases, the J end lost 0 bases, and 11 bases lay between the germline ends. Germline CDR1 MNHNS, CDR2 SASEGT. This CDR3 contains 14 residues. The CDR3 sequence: CASREWGANYGYTF. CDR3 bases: TGTGCCAGCAGGGAATGGGGGGCTAACTATGGCTACACCTTC.

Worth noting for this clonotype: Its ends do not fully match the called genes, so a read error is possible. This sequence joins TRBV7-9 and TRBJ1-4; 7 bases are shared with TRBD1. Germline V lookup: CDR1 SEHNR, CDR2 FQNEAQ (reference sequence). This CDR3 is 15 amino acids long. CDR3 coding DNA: TGTGGCAGCAGTTCAGAGGGGGCGGCTAATGAAAAACTGTTTTTT. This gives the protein CGSSSEGAANEKLFF.

CDR3 nucleotide sequence: TGTGCCATCGCAGGGGGCTGGGATTCACCCCTCCACTTT. Translating gives CAIAGGWDSPLHF. V and J are TRBV10-3 and TRBJ1-6, with TRBD1 matching 8 bases. V lost 8 bases to trimming and J lost 8 bases; unmatched junction nucleotides: 5. The CDR3 loop spans 13 amino acids. CDR1 and CDR2 from the germline V gene are ENHRY and SYGVKD.

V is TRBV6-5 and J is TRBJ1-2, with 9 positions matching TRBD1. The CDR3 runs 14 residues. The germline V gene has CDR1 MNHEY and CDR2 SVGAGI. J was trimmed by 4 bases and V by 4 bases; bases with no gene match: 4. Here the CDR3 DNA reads TGTGCCAGCAGTTCACAGGGGGCGGGCTATGGCTACACCTTC. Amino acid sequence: CASSSQGAGYGYTF.

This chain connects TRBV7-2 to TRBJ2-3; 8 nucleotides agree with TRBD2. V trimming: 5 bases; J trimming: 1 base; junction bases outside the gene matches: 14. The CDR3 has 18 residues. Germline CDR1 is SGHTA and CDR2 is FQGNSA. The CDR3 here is CASSPRLLAVRRTDTQYF. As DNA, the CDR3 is TGTGCCAGCAGCCCTCGCCTACTAGCGGTGAGACGCACAGATACGCAGTATTTT.